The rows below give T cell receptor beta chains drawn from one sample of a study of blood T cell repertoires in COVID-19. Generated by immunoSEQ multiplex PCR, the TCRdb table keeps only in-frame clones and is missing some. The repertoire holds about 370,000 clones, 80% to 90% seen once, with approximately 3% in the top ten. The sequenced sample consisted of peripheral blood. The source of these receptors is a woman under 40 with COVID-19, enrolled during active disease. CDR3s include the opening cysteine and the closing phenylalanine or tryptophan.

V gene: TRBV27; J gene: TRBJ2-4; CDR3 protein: CASSLSTAGNIQYF
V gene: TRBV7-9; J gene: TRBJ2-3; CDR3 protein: CASAWRVHYDTQYF
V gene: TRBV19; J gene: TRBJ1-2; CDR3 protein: CASSEQVRVGYTF
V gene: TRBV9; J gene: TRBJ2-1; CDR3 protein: CASSVAPLAGGPSFF
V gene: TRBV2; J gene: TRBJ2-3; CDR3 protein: CAGSGPAQDTQYF
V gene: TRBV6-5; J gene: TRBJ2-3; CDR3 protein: CASSPSSESTDTQYF
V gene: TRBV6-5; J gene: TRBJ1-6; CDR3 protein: CASSRTGSNSPLHF
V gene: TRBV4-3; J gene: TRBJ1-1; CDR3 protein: CASSQARSINTEAFF
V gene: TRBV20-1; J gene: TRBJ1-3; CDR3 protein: CSASRVGQIGLSGNTIYF
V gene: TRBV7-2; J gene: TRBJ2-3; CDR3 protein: CASSLAQQGLGDTQYF
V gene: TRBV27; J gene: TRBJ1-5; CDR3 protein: CASSLGRNQPQHF
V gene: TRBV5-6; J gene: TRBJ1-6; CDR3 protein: CASSLAGTENNSPLHF
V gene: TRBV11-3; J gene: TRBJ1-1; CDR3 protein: CASSLGQGEAFF
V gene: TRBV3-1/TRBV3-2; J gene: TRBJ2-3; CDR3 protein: CASSQGTGGAMTDTQYF
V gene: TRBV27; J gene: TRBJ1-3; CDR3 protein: CASSEWGAGNTIYF
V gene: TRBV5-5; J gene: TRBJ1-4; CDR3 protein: CASSLEDRTRFF
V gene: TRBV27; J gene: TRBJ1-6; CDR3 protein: CASSLGQGVWNSPLHF
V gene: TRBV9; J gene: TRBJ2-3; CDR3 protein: CASSPTGEDTQYF
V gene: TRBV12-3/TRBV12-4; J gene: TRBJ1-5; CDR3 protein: CASTRQGAEPQHF
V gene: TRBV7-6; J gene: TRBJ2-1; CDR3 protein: CASSPKLARTRYNEQFF
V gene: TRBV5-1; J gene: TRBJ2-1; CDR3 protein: CASSLPPPGRGLAVLGEQFF
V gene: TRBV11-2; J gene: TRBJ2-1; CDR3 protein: CASSPGKNRVDHNEQFF
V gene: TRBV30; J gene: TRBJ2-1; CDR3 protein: CAWGRGSYNEQFF
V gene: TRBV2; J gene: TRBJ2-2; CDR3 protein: CASSEGLTGELFF
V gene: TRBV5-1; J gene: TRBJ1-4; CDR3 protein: CASSWIQGGGNEKLFF
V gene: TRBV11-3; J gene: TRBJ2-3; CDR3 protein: CASSPDTGGPQYF
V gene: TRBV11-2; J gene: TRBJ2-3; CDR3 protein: CASSSSLDRGLDTQYF
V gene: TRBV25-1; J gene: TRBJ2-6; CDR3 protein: CASSRSGLSSGANVLTF
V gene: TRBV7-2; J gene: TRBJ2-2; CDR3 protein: CASSLRTSGGGTGELFF
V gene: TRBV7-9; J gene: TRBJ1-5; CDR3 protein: CASSPTGSLGNQPQHF
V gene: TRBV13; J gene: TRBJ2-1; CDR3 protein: CASSLGTGVGNEQFF
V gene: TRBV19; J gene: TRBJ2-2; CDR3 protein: CASSSGLAGDTGELFF
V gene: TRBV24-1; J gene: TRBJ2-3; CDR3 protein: CATSDPITGSADTQYF
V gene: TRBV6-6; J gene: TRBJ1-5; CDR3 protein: CASSSEQGPGNQPQHF
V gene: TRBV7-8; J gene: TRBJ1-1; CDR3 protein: CASSAREGLGATEAFF
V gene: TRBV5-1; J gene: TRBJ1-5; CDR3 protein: CASSLGLMTGAPQPQHF
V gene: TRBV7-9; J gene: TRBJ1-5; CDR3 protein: CASSLGLGQASNQPQHF
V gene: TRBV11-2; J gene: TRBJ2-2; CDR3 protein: CASSGTRTLLF
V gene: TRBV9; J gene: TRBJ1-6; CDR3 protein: CASSVTTDNSPLHF
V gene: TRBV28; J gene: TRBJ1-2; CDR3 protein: CASSMRDYGYTF
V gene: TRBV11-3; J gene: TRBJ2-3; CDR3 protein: CASSLAGGPADTQYF
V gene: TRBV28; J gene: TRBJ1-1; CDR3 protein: CASSPTLNTEAFF
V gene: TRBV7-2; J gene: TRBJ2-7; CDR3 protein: CASSLYSPDRGAYEQYF